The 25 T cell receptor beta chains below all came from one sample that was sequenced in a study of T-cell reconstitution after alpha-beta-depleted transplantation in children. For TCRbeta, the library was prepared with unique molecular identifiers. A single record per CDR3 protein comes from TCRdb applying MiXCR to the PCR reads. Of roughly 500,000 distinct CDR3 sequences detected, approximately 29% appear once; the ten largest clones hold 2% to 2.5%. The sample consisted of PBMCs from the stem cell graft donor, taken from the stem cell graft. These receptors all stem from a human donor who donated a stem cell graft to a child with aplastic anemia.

CDR3 protein: CASSAPDRMPYGYTF. The CDR3 DNA follows: TGTGCCAGCAGCGCACCGGACCGGATGCCCTATGGCTACACCTTC. This chain uses TRBV7-9 with TRBJ1-2; D not certain. Germline values: CDR1 SEHNR, CDR2 FQNEAQ (reference sequence). The CDR3 runs to 15 residues. V was pared by 5 bases and J by 4 bases, with 17 bases between.

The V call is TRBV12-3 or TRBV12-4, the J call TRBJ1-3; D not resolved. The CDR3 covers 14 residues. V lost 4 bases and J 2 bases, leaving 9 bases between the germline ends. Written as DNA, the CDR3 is TGTGCCAGCAGTTCCCCGGGGACTGGAAACACCATATATTTT. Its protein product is CASSSPGTGNTIYF.

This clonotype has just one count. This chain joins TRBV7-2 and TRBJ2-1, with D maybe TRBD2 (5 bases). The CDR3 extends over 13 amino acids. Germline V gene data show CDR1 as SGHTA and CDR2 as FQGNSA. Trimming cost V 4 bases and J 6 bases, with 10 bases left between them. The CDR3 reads CASSSRVVNEQFF. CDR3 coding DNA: TGTGCCAGCAGCTCGAGGGTGGTCAATGAGCAGTTCTTC.

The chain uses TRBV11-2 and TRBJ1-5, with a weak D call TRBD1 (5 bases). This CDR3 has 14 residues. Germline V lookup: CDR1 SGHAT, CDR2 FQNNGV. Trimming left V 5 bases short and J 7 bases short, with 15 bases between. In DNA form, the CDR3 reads TGTGCCAGCAGCCACCCGAGGGGAGACCAGCCCCAGCATTTT. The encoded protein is CASSHPRGDQPQHF.

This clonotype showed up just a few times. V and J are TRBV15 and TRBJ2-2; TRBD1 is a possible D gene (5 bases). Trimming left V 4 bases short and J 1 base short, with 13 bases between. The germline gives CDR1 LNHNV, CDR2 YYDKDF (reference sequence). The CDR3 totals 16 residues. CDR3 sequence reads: CATSIFQGMNTGELFF. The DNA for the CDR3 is TGTGCCACCAGCATTTTTCAGGGTATGAACACCGGGGAGCTGTTTTTT.

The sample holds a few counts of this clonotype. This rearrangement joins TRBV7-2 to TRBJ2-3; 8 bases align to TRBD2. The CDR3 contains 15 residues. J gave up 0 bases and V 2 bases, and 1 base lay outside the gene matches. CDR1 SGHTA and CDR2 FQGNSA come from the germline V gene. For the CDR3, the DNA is TGTGCCAGCAGCTTACGCGGGAGGAGCACAGATACGCAGTATTTT. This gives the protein CASSLRGRSTDTQYF. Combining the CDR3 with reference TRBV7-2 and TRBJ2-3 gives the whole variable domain GAGVSQSPSNKVTEKGKDVELRCDPISGHTALYWYRQSLGQGLEFLIYFQGNSAPDKSGLPSDRFSAERTGGSVSTLTIQRTQQEDSAVYLCASSLRGRSTDTQYFGPGTRLTVL.

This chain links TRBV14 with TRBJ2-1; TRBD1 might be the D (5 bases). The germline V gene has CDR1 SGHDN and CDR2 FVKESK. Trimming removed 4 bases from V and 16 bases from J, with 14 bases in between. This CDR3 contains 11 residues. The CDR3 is CASSLRTSVFF. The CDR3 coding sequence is TGTGCCAGCAGCCTTCGGACATCCGTTTTCTTC.

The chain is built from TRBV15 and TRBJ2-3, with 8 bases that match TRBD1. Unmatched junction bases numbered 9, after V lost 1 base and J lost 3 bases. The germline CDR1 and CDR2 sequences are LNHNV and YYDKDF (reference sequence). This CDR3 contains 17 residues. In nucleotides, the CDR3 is TGTGCCACCAGCAGAGTCGGACAGGGAAGGGGGACAGATACGCAGTATTTT. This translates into CATSRVGQGRGTDTQYF.

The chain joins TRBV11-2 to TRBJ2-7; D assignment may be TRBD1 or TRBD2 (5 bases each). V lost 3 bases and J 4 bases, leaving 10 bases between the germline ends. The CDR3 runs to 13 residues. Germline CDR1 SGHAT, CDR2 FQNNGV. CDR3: CASSFMRGYEQYF. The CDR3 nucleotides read TGTGCCAGCAGCTTCATGAGGGGTTACGAGCAGTACTTC.

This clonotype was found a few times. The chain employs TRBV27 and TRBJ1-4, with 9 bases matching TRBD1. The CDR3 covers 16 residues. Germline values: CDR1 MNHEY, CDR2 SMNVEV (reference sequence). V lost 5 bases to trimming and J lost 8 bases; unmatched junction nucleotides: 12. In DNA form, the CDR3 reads TGTGCCAGCAGTCCACCCCACAGGGGGCGCGAGGAAAAACTGTTTTTT. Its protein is CASSPPHRGREEKLFF.

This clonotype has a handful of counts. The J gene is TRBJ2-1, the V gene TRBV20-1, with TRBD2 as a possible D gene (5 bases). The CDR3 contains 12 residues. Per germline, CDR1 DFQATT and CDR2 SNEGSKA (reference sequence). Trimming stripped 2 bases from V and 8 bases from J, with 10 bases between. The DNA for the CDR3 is TGCAGTGCTAGAAAGGACTCTGATGAGCAGTTCTTC. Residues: CSARKDSDEQFF.

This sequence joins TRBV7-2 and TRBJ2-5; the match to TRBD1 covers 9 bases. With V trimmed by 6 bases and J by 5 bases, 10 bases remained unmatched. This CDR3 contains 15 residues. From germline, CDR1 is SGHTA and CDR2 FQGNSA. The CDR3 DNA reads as TGTGCCAGCAGAACCCCGGGACAGGGAGGGGAGACCCAGTACTTC. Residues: CASRTPGQGGETQYF.

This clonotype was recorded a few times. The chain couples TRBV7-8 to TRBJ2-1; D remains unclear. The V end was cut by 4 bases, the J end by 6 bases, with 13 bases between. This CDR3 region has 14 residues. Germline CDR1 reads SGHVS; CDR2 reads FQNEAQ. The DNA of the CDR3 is TGTGCCAGCAGCTCCCAGGTCGTACGCAATGAGCAGTTCTTC. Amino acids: CASSSQVVRNEQFF.

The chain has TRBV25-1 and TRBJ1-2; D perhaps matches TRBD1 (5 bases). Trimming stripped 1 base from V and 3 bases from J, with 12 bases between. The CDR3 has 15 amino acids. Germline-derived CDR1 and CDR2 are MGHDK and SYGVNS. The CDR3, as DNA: TGTGCCAGCAGTGAATTGGGGGGGGTCGACTATGGCTACACCTTC. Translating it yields CASSELGGVDYGYTF.

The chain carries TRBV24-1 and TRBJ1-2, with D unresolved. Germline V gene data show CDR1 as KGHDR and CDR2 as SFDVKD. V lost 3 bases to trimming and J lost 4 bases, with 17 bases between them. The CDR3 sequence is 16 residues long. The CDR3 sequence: CATSDHLVASRYGYTF. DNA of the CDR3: TGTGCCACCAGTGATCACCTGGTTGCCAGCCGCTATGGCTACACCTTC.

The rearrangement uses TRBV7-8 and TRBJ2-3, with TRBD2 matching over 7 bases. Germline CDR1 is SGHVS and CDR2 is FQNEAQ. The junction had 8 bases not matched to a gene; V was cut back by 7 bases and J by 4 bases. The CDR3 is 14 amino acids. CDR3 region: CASKSGTASDTQYF. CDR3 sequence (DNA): TGTGCCAGCAAGAGCGGGACTGCGTCAGATACGCAGTATTTT.

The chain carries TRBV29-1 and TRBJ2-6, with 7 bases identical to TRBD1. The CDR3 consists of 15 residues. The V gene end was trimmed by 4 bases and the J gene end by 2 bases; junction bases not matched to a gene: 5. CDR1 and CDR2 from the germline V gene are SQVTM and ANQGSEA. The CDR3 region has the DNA TGCAGCGTTGGACAGGGTTTCACTGGGGCCAACGTCCTGACTTTC. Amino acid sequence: CSVGQGFTGANVLTF.

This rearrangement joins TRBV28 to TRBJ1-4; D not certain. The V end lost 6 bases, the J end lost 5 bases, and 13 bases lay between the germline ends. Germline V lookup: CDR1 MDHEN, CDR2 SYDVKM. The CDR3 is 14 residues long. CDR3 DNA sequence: TGTGCCAGCAGCCCCCGTATCAGGAATGAAAAACTGTTTTTT. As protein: CASSPRIRNEKLFF.

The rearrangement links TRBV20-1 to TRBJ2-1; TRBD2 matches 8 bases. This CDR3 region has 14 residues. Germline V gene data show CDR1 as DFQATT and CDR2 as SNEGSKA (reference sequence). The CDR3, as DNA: TGCAGCGCCGGGGGGGCTCGGGCCTACAATGAGCAGTTCTTC. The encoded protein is CSAGGARAYNEQFF.

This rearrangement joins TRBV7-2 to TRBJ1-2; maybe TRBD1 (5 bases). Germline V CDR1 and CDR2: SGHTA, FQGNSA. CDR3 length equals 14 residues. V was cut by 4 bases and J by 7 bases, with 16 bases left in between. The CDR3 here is CASSSGRVRGGYTF. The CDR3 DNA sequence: TGTGCCAGCAGCTCCGGCAGGGTTCGGGGTGGCTACACCTTC.

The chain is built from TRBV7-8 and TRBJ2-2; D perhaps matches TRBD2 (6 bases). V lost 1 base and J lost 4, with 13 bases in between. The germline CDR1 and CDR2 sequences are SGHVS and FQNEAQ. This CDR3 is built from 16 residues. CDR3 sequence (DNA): TGTGCCAGCAGCTTAGGTCAGGGAGGTGGCACCGGGGAGCTGTTTTTT. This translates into CASSLGQGGGTGELFF.

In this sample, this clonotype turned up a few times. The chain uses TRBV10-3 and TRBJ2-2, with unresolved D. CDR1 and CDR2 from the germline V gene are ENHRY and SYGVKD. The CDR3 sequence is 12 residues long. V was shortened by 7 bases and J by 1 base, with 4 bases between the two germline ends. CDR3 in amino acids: CAIMGNTGELFF. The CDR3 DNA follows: TGTGCCATCATGGGGAACACCGGGGAGCTGTTTTTT.

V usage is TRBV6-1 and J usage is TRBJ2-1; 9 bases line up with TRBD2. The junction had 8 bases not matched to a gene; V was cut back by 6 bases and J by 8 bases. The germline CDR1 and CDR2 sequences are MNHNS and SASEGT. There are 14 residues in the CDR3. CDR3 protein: CASRGGGAFDEQFF. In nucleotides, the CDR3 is TGTGCCAGCAGGGGCGGGGGGGCCTTCGATGAGCAGTTCTTC.

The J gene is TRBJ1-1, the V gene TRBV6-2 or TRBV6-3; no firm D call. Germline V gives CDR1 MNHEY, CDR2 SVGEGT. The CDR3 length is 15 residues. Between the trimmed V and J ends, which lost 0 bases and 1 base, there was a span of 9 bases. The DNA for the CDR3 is TGTGCCAGCAGTTACTCGAATCCGGGGAACACTGAAGCTTTCTTT. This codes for CASSYSNPGNTEAFF.

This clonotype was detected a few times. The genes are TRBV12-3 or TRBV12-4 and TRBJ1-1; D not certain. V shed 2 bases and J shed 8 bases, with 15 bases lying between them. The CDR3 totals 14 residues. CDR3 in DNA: TGTGCCAGCAGTTTAAACGGCTGGTTCGACGAAGCTTTCTTT. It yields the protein CASSLNGWFDEAFF.